A selection of T cell receptor beta chains follows, all from one sample in a study of siplizumab effects on memory and regulatory T cells. The assay was immunoSEQ multiplex PCR, and TCRdb's table has in-frame clones only and misses some. In the table there are 85,000 to 90,000 clones, about nine tenths of which are singletons. Sequences were obtained from CD4+ T cells sorted from blood. These receptors all come from a human donor in good health. Both conserved end residues are part of each CDR3. The D gene is left open where the match is weak. Rows give clone size only sometimes, using once, few, many, or a class for an expanded clone.

>TRBV5-4|TRBJ2-1|.|.
CASSFRAQGHEQFF
TGTGCCAGCAGCTTCAGGGCGCAGGGCCATGAGCAGTTCTTC
>TRBV18|TRBJ1-4|.|.
CASSPLDGATNEKLFF
TGTGCCAGCTCACCATTGGATGGTGCAACTAATGAAAAACTGTTTTTT
>TRBV6-6|TRBJ2-7|TRBD1|.
CASSPRQGPYEQYF
TGTGCCAGCAGTCCCCGACAGGGACCCTACGAGCAGTACTTC
>TRBV28|TRBJ1-5|TRBD1|.
CASSPGTGNRPQHF
TGTGCCAGCAGTCCAGGGACAGGGAATCGGCCCCAGCATTTT
>TRBV28|TRBJ1-2|TRBD1|.
CASSALTGNYGYTF
TGTGCCAGCAGTGCCTTGACAGGGAACTATGGCTACACCTTC
>TRBV28|TRBJ1-1|.|.
CASRGYTEAFF
TGTGCCAGCAGGGGTTACACTGAAGCTTTCTTT
>TRBV11-2|TRBJ1-4|.|.
CASSLEFNEKLFF
TGTGCCAGCAGCTTAGAGTTTAATGAAAAACTGTTTTTT
>TRBV27|TRBJ1-2|TRBD1|.
CASSFRQGGGYTF
TGTGCCAGCAGTTTTCGACAGGGAGGGGGCTACACCTTC
>TRBV18|TRBJ2-6|.|.
CASSAAFSGANVLTF
TGTGCCAGCTCGGCAGCCTTCTCTGGGGCCAACGTCCTGACTTTC
>TRBV6-5|TRBJ2-1|TRBD1|.
CASRPQGFSYNEQFF
TGTGCCAGCAGACCACAGGGGTTCTCCTACAATGAGCAGTTCTTC
>TRBV13|TRBJ1-1|TRBD1|.
CASSSRDRGRRAFF
TGTGCCAGCAGCTCCCGGGACAGGGGGCGCCGGGCTTTCTTT
>TRBV5-4|TRBJ2-7|.|.
CASNTDTEFSEQYF
TGTGCCAGCAATACTGACACTGAATTCTCCGAGCAGTACTTC
>TRBV5-6|TRBJ2-1|.|.
CASSILRRRSYNEQFF
TGTGCCAGCAGCATTCTCCGACGCCGCTCCTACAATGAGCAGTTCTTC
>TRBV29-1|TRBJ2-7|TRBD1|.
CSVVRGTGTGSEQYF
TGCAGCGTTGTTAGGGGGACCGGGACAGGGAGCGAGCAGTACTTC
>TRBV5-4|TRBJ2-2|.|.
CASSLSGVPGELFF
TGTGCCAGCAGCTTGTCAGGGGTTCCCGGGGAGCTGTTTTTT
>TRBV4-1|TRBJ1-5|.|.
CASSQVRDKNQPQHF
TGCGCCAGCAGCCAAGTCCGGGACAAAAATCAGCCCCAGCATTTT
>TRBV27|TRBJ1-4|.|.
CASRYLIGGGEEKLFF
TGTGCCAGCAGATATCTCATTGGGGGCGGAGAGGAAAAACTGTTTTTT
>TRBV19|TRBJ2-2|.|.
CASSKGTRGLAGELFF
TGTGCCAGTAGTAAGGGGACCAGGGGATTGGCCGGGGAGCTGTTTTTT
>TRBV4-1|TRBJ2-1|TRBD2|once
CASSQPGTTYNEQFF
TGCGCCAGCAGCCAACCCGGGACTACCTACAATGAGCAGTTCTTC
>TRBV7-3|TRBJ2-2|.|.
CASSQLTGANTGELFF
TGTGCCAGCAGCCAGTTGACGGGAGCGAACACCGGGGAGCTGTTTTTT
>TRBV4-1|TRBJ1-4|.|.
CASSLRGRVGEKLFF
TGCGCCAGCAGCTTAAGGGGCAGGGTAGGCGAAAAACTGTTTTTT
>TRBV19|TRBJ1-1|TRBD1|.
CASSIVTQGGTEAFF
TGTGCCAGTAGTATAGTGACCCAGGGGGGGACTGAAGCTTTCTTT
>TRBV20-1|TRBJ2-3|.|few
CSASSRDTQYF
TGCAGTGCTAGTTCAAGAGATACGCAGTATTTT
>TRBV4-1|TRBJ2-2|.|.
CASSQRDTGELFF
TGCGCCAGCAGCCAGAGGGACACCGGGGAGCTGTTTTTT
>TRBV7-2|TRBJ2-7|.|once
CASSQTPYEQYF
TGTGCCAGCAGTCAAACGCCCTACGAGCAGTACTTC
>TRBV9|TRBJ2-1|TRBD2|.
CASSVITSGSMVEQFF
TGTGCCAGCAGCGTAATAACTAGCGGGAGTATGGTTGAGCAGTTCTTC
>TRBV5-1|TRBJ2-1|TRBD1|.
CASSSSGTGRVNEQFF
TGCGCCAGCAGCTCGTCCGGGACAGGGAGAGTCAATGAGCAGTTCTTC
>TRBV9|TRBJ2-5|TRBD2|.
CASSPRGGREETQYF
TGTGCCAGCAGCCCTAGGGGCGGGAGGGAAGAGACCCAGTACTTC
>TRBV4-1|TRBJ1-1|.|few
CASSQDRGRLTEAFF
TGCGCCAGCAGCCAAGATAGAGGAAGGTTGACTGAAGCTTTCTTT
>TRBV5-1|TRBJ2-7|.|.
CASSLGGTSYEQYF
TGCGCCAGCAGCTTAGGCGGGACGTCCTACGAGCAGTACTTC
>TRBV18|TRBJ2-7|.|.
CASSPRGPREQYF
TGTGCCAGCTCACCAAGAGGGCCTCGGGAGCAGTACTTC
>TRBV27|TRBJ2-5|.|once
CASSAHSEKETQYF
TGTGCCAGCAGTGCGCATTCAGAGAAGGAGACCCAGTACTTC
>TRBV30|TRBJ1-2|.|.
CAWSVQGHYGYTF
TGTGCCTGGAGTGTACAGGGCCACTATGGCTACACCTTC
>TRBV10-3|TRBJ2-5|TRBD2|.
CAISEAGEETQYF
TGTGCCATCAGTGAGGCGGGGGAAGAGACCCAGTACTTC
>TRBV7-9|TRBJ1-1|.|few
CASSARRNTEAFF
TGTGCCAGCAGCGCGAGGAGGAACACTGAAGCTTTCTTT
>TRBV7-9|TRBJ1-2|.|.
CASDQSGRSNYGYTF
TGTGCCAGCGACCAATCAGGGCGTTCTAACTATGGCTACACCTTC
>TRBV19|TRBJ2-5|.|.
CASSGRTETQYF
TGTGCCAGTAGTGGCCGGACAGAGACCCAGTACTTC
>TRBV11-2|TRBJ1-1|.|.
CASSLGGAKTEAFF
TGTGCCAGCAGCTTAGGGGGGGCGAAGACTGAAGCTTTCTTT
>TRBV6-5|TRBJ2-5|.|.
CASSYSWRYQETQYF
TGTGCCAGCAGTTACTCGTGGCGGTACCAAGAGACCCAGTACTTC
>TRBV5-1|TRBJ2-5|.|.
CASSSAAPGGTQYF
TGCGCCAGCAGCTCCGCGGCCCCGGGTGGGACCCAGTACTTC
>TRBV6-1|TRBJ2-2|.|.
CASSERPLKTGELFF
TGTGCCAGCAGTGAAAGGCCTCTTAAGACCGGGGAGCTGTTTTTT
>TRBV19|TRBJ2-3|TRBD2|.
CASRTSGRDTQYF
TGTGCCAGCAGGACTAGCGGGAGAGATACGCAGTATTTT
>TRBV6-5|TRBJ2-1|TRBD2|.
CASSLPGTSGRNEQFF
TGTGCCAGCAGTTTACCTGGAACTAGCGGGAGGAATGAGCAGTTCTTC
>TRBV20-1|TRBJ1-1|.|few
CSAEVNTEAFF
TGCAGTGCTGAAGTGAACACTGAAGCTTTCTTT
>TRBV18|TRBJ2-5|.|.
CASSPRSSETQYF
TGTGCCAGCTCACCACGCTCCAGCGAGACCCAGTACTTC
>TRBV4-1|TRBJ2-5|TRBD2|.
CASSQPTSGAKQETQYF
TGCGCCAGCAGCCAACCGACTAGCGGAGCTAAACAAGAGACCCAGTACTTC
>TRBV6-6|TRBJ2-7|.|.
CASSLNRLYEQYF
TGTGCCAGCAGTTTGAACAGGTTATACGAGCAGTACTTC
>TRBV18|TRBJ1-2|.|.
CASSPTDRDGYTF
TGTGCCAGCTCACCAACAGACAGAGATGGCTACACCTTC
>TRBV7-3|TRBJ2-2|.|.
CASSRTQTSNTGELFF
TGTGCCAGCAGTAGGACTCAAACTTCTAACACCGGGGAGCTGTTTTTT
>TRBV19|TRBJ2-1|TRBD1|.
CASSPRTGTYNEQFF
TGTGCCAGTAGTCCCCGGACAGGGACCTACAATGAGCAGTTCTTC
>TRBV5-4|TRBJ1-1|.|once
CASSLGGLPGHRITEAFF
TGTGCCAGCAGCTTGGGGGGGTTACCGGGACACCGGATCACTGAAGCTTTCTTT
>TRBV6-1|TRBJ1-2|.|.
CASSETGSPTGYTF
TGTGCCAGCAGTGAAACAGGCAGTCCCACTGGCTACACCTTC
>TRBV11-2|TRBJ1-4|TRBD1|.
CASSQDRGNEKLFF
TGTGCCAGCAGCCAGGACAGGGGGAATGAAAAACTGTTTTTT
>TRBV7-2|TRBJ2-1|TRBD2|.
CASKGLAGGADEQFF
TGTGCCAGCAAGGGACTAGCGGGAGGTGCGGATGAGCAGTTCTTC
>TRBV2|TRBJ2-5|TRBD2|.
CASSRRLAGGPVETQYF
TGTGCCAGCAGTCGTAGGCTAGCGGGAGGGCCGGTGGAGACCCAGTACTTC
>TRBV2|TRBJ2-5|.|.
CASRGPGSGPQETQYF
TGTGCCAGCAGGGGGCCCGGGAGCGGACCCCAAGAGACCCAGTACTTC
>TRBV28|TRBJ2-1|.|once
CASSLQGLLLNNEQFF
TGTGCCAGCAGTTTACAGGGACTCCTTCTCAACAATGAGCAGTTCTTC
>TRBV14|TRBJ2-1|.|.
CASSQEIIRVPQQFF
TGTGCCAGCAGCCAAGAAATTATAAGGGTCCCCCAGCAGTTCTTC
>TRBV6-5|TRBJ1-1|TRBD1|.
CASSGWTGNTEAFF
TGTGCCAGCAGTGGGTGGACAGGCAACACTGAAGCTTTCTTT